These 22 T cell receptor beta chains were sequenced from one sample in a study of T cells in Graves' hyperthyroidism and ophthalmopathy. Using RNA transcripts as the source, TCR beta CDR3 regions were amplified. The HTBI primer set was used in a first-round RT-PCR of the TCR CDR3. From the multiplex PCR reads, TCRdb called clonotypes with MiXCR, one entry per CDR3 protein. Among roughly 740,000 distinct CDR3 sequences, roughly 17% were seen once, and the ten largest hold approximately 8.4%. Sequenced: blood. The receptors here all came from a young man with Graves' hyperthyroidism.

The chain combines TRBV5-4 with TRBJ1-1, with TRBD1 as a possible D gene (6 bases). The V gene lost 4 bases and the J gene lost 11 bases, with 18 bases spanning the gap. This CDR3 region has 13 residues. Germline assignment: CDR1 SGHNT and CDR2 YYREEE (reference sequence). This CDR3 is CASSPFLTGGAFF. The CDR3 nucleotides read TGTGCCAGCAGCCCTTTCTTGACAGGTGGGGCTTTCTTT.

This rearrangement joins TRBV20-1 to TRBJ2-2; D ambiguous. CDR1 DFQATT and CDR2 SNEGSKA come from the germline V gene (reference sequence). The CDR3 runs 15 residues. Trimming took 0 bases from V and 2 from J, leaving 10 bases between them. The CDR3: CSARDTLVNTGELFF. Written as DNA, the CDR3 is TGCAGTGCTAGAGATACCCTAGTCAACACCGGGGAGCTGTTTTTT.

This clonotype was detected only a few times. The chain uses TRBV25-1 and TRBJ1-3; D is unclear. This CDR3 is built from 17 residues. Germline V gene sequence: CDR1 MGHDK, CDR2 SYGVNS. V was pared by 1 base and J by 0 bases, with 13 bases between. CDR3 DNA sequence: TGTGCCAGCAGTGAATCTCGAGGCGGGAGCTCTGGAAACACCATATATTTT. Its protein product is CASSESRGGSSGNTIYF.

This clonotype came up many times. The chain is built from TRBV11-2 and TRBJ1-1; D not resolved. Germline values: CDR1 SGHAT, CDR2 FQNNGV. The V end was cut by 2 bases, the J end by 3 bases, with 4 bases between. The CDR3 extends over 12 amino acids. The CDR3 DNA follows: TGTGCCAGCAGCTTATGGGACACTGAAGCTTTCTTT. This gives the protein CASSLWDTEAFF. Looking up the rest from reference TRBV11-2 and TRBJ1-1 gives the full variable domain: EAGVAQSPRYKIIEKRQSVAFWCNPISGHATLYWYQQILGQGPKLLIQFQNNGVVDDSQLPKDRFSAERLKGVDSTLKIQPAKLEDSAVYLCASSLWDTEAFFGQGTRLTVV.

This clonotype was picked up many times. This chain joins TRBV30 and TRBJ2-3, with D possibly matching TRBD2 (5 bases). Per germline, CDR1 GTSNPN and CDR2 SVGIG (reference sequence). Trimming took 4 bases from V and 7 from J, leaving 15 bases between them. The CDR3 sequence is 13 residues long. As DNA, the CDR3 is TGTGCCTGGACTAGCAAACTTGGGAATACGCAGTATTTT. Protein sequence: CAWTSKLGNTQYF.

The V call is TRBV30, the J call TRBJ1-4; maybe TRBD1 (5 bases). V was shortened by 0 bases and J by 5 bases, with 19 bases between the two germline ends. This CDR3 comprises 17 residues. The germline gives CDR1 GTSNPN, CDR2 SVGIG (reference sequence). The CDR3 DNA sequence: TGTGCCTGGAGTGTCTCCGGGGGGATCTCTTACAATGAAAAACTGTTTTTT. Its protein is CAWSVSGGISYNEKLFF.

The chain links TRBV6-1 to TRBJ2-7, with TRBD1 identical over 8 bases. Germline values: CDR1 MNHNS, CDR2 SASEGT. With V trimmed by 5 bases and J by 4 bases, 7 bases remained unmatched. This CDR3 region has 14 residues. DNA for the CDR3: TGTGCCAGCAGTTCCCCCCACAGGGGGTACGAGCAGTACTTC. Protein sequence: CASSSPHRGYEQYF.

This clonotype was detected many times. V usage is TRBV20-1 and J usage is TRBJ2-1; 8 bases fit TRBD2. V trimming: 1 base; J trimming: 7 bases; junction bases outside the gene matches: 15. Germline V gene sequence: CDR1 DFQATT, CDR2 SNEGSKA (reference sequence). The CDR3 totals 17 residues. This CDR3 reads CSARGYRPGGPGNEQFF. The CDR3, as DNA: TGCAGTGCTAGAGGGTATCGTCCGGGAGGGCCGGGAAATGAGCAGTTCTTC.

The CDR3 sequence: CASSPVRGQDTEAFF. DNA for the CDR3: TGTGCCAGCAGCCCGGTCAGGGGACAAGACACTGAAGCTTTCTTT. V usage is TRBV7-9 and J usage is TRBJ1-1; D is perhaps TRBD1 (6 bases). Trimming shortened V by 5 bases and J by 3 bases, and 16 bases separated the two germline ends. The CDR3 loop spans 15 amino acids. Germline V gene data show CDR1 as SEHNR and CDR2 as FQNEAQ (reference sequence). The variable domain in full, completed from reference TRBV7-9 and TRBJ1-1, reads DTGVSQNPRHKITKRGQNVTFRCDPISEHNRLYWYRQTLGQGPEFLTYFQNEAQLEKSRLLSDRFSAERPKGSFSTLEIQRTEQGDSAMYLCASSPVRGQDTEAFFGQGTRLTVV.

This clonotype appeared a few times. CDR3 region: CATSDLTGLEQYF. The CDR3 nucleotides are TGTGCCACCAGTGACTTGACAGGTCTCGAGCAGTACTTC. This chain connects TRBV24-1 to TRBJ2-7; D might be TRBD1 (6 bases). Trimming shortened V by 4 bases and J by 6 bases, and 12 bases separated the two germline ends. CDR3 length: 13 residues. CDR1 and CDR2 (germline): KGHDR, SFDVKD.

Turning to this clonotype: One end of the junction does not line up with germline, which may come from a read error. The chain has TRBV6-1 and TRBJ2-7; D gene ambiguous. The CDR3 spans 15 residues. CDR1 MNHNS and CDR2 SASEGT come from the germline V gene. DNA for the CDR3: TGTGCCAACAGTGAACAGACCTTCGCCTCCTACGAGCAGTACTTC. Amino acids: CANSEQTFASYEQYF.

The chain recombines TRBV2 with TRBJ1-5; D might be TRBD1 (6 bases). This CDR3 is 16 amino acids long. Germline loops: CDR1 SNHLY, CDR2 FYNNEI. Deletions cut 2 bases from V and 2 bases from J, with 13 bases between. The CDR3 nucleotides are TGTGCCAGCAGTGAAAGATGGGGGGCCGGCAATCAGCCCCAGCATTTT. Its protein product is CASSERWGAGNQPQHF.

This clonotype appeared a few times. The V and J genes are TRBV5-1 and TRBJ2-1, with 11 bases that match TRBD2. Germline CDR1 and CDR2: SGHRS and YFSETQ. The CDR3 is 16 amino acids. Trimming at V came to 0 bases and at J to 10 bases, leaving 9 bases not matched to a gene. The chain's CDR3 is CASSLDASGRSAEQFF. The CDR3 nucleotides are TGCGCCAGCAGCTTGGATGCTAGCGGGAGGTCCGCGGAGCAGTTCTTC.

The V gene is TRBV6-1, the J gene TRBJ2-3; TRBD2 matches 7 bases. This CDR3 region has 16 residues. J was trimmed by 0 bases and V by 6 bases; bases with no gene match: 9. Germline V CDR1 and CDR2: MNHNS, SASEGT. The CDR3 spells CASSTIKAGSTDTQYF. In DNA, the CDR3 is TGTGCCAGCAGCACAATCAAAGCGGGAAGCACAGATACGCAGTATTTT.

This clonotype came up many times. The rearrangement uses TRBV20-1 and TRBJ1-1; tentatively, D is TRBD1 (5 bases). Trimming took 2 bases from V and 0 from J, leaving 16 bases between them. Germline-derived CDR1 and CDR2 are DFQATT and SNEGSKA (reference sequence). CDR3 length: 16 amino acids. CDR3 residues: CSARSRGGALNTEAFF. The DNA of the CDR3 is TGCAGTGCTAGATCCCGGGGAGGGGCCTTGAACACTGAAGCTTTCTTT.

The chain has TRBV20-1 and TRBJ1-2, with D hard to call. The CDR3 extends over 14 amino acids. Trimming cost V 3 bases and J 4 bases, with 15 bases left between them. The germline gives CDR1 DFQATT, CDR2 SNEGSKA (reference sequence). CDR3 residues: CSASSPGNLYGYTF. CDR3 nucleotides: TGCAGTGCTAGTAGTCCAGGAAACCTCTATGGCTACACCTTC.

Many counts were recorded for this clonotype. This rearrangement joins TRBV30 to TRBJ2-7; D tentatively fits TRBD1 or TRBD2 (6 bases each). The germline V and J ends were trimmed by 8 bases and 2 bases, with 19 bases remaining between them. The CDR3 extends over 14 amino acids. Germline V gene sequence: CDR1 GTSNPN, CDR2 SVGIG (reference sequence). CDR3 nucleotide sequence: TGTGCCCTTGTAGGGGGGAGGACAACCTACGAGCAGTACTTC. Protein product: CALVGGRTTYEQYF.

This clonotype was seen at least ten times. The V and J genes are TRBV12-3 or TRBV12-4 and TRBJ2-7; D ambiguous. Trimming took 6 bases from V and 2 from J, leaving 8 bases between them. There are 12 residues in the CDR3. Written as DNA, the CDR3 is TGTGCCAGCAGCCGTAGTACCTACGAGCAGTACTTC. Protein product: CASSRSTYEQYF.

This clonotype was seen a handful of times. This sequence joins TRBV20-1 and TRBJ2-5; D remains ambiguous. Trimming left V 3 bases short and J 6 bases short, with 20 bases between. The CDR3 spans 15 residues. In germline, CDR1 is DFQATT, CDR2 SNEGSKA (reference sequence). DNA of the CDR3: TGCAGTGCTAGCCCCAGGCCCCTCGGCAAGAAGACCCAGTACTTC. Protein product: CSASPRPLGKKTQYF.

This clonotype was counted between two and nine times. The rearrangement links TRBV7-2 to TRBJ2-7; maybe TRBD1 (5 bases). The CDR3 has 14 amino acids. Germline V gene data show CDR1 as SGHTA and CDR2 as FQGNSA. Trimming pared 7 bases from V and 2 bases from J, leaving 15 bases between. CDR3 sequence (DNA): TGTGCCAGCAAAGATCAGGGTCGGCCCTACGAGCAGTACTTC. Translation gives CASKDQGRPYEQYF.

In its sample, this clonotype was seen many times. The chain links TRBV28 to TRBJ2-3; D not certain. CDR3 length: 14 residues. Germline CDR1 and CDR2: MDHEN and SYDVKM. V was cut by 6 bases and J by 4 bases, with 14 bases left in between. Here the CDR3 reads CASSLGYSPDTQYF. The CDR3 DNA reads as TGTGCCAGCAGCCTCGGCTATTCACCAGATACGCAGTATTTT.

This clonotype showed up just a few times. One end of the junction fails to match germline, which may point to a read error. The CDR3 is CASSQEGTSSSNEQFF. CDR3 sequence (DNA): TGTGCCAGCAGCCAAGAGGGGACTAGTTCCTCCAATGAGCAGTTCTTC. The chain employs TRBV3-1 and TRBJ2-1, with 8 bases matching TRBD2. The germline V gene has CDR1 LGHDT and CDR2 YNNKEL (reference sequence). There are 16 residues in the CDR3.